These 13 T cell receptor beta chains originate from one sample sequenced in a study of CD8 T cells in Susac syndrome. Random hexamers were used to reverse transcribe roughly 0.45 to 1 ug of RNA. TCRdb independently ran MiXCR on the immunoSEQ multiplex PCR reads; one entry per CDR3 protein. Among roughly 200,000 distinct CDR3 sequences listed, about 93% were seen once. Sequences were obtained from CD4+ T cells from PBMCs. The receptors were gathered from a human donor with Susac syndrome.

The V and J genes are TRBV19 and TRBJ2-1, with D unresolved. V lost 7 bases, J lost 3 bases, and 13 bases lay in between. In germline, CDR1 is LNHDA, CDR2 SQIVND (reference sequence). The CDR3 is 14 amino acids. CDR3 protein: CASKSRHGYNEQFF. The CDR3 bases are TGTGCCAGTAAGTCTCGGCACGGCTACAATGAGCAGTTCTTC.

This clonotype has just one count. The rearrangement links TRBV7-9 to TRBJ2-1, with D perhaps TRBD1 (5 bases). CDR3 length equals 13 residues. Trimming removed 6 bases at V and 6 bases at J, with 12 bases between. CDR1 and CDR2 (germline): SEHNR, FQNEAQ (reference sequence). The CDR3 sequence is CASRPDRSNEQFF. The CDR3 coding sequence is TGTGCCAGCAGACCCGACAGAAGCAATGAGCAGTTCTTC.

V gene TRBV6-2 or TRBV6-3 combines with J gene TRBJ2-3; D is uncertain. There are 13 residues in the CDR3. Germline lookup yields CDR1 MNHEY and CDR2 SVGEGT. Trimming removed 6 bases from V and 8 bases from J, with 15 bases in between. Here the CDR3 reads CASSYTTPGTQYF. Written as DNA, the CDR3 is TGTGCCAGCAGCTACACGACCCCGGGTACGCAGTATTTT.

V and J are TRBV20-1 and TRBJ2-2, with D unclear. Germline V CDR1 and CDR2: DFQATT, SNEGSKA (reference sequence). The CDR3 has 13 amino acids. Trimming left V 0 bases short and J 3 bases short, with 5 bases between. The CDR3 nucleotides are TGCAGTGCTAGAGATCTGGACACCGGGGAGCTGTTTTTT. Amino acid sequence: CSARDLDTGELFF.

The J gene is TRBJ1-1, the V gene TRBV14; D gene uncertain. Germline V gene data show CDR1 as SGHDN and CDR2 as FVKESK. V was cut by 1 base and J by 0 bases, with 3 bases left in between. CDR3 length: 13 residues. The CDR3 DNA reads as TGTGCCAGCAGCCAAGTGATGAACACTGAAGCTTTCTTT. Protein: CASSQVMNTEAFF. The complete variable domain, with remaining parts taken from reference TRBV14 and TRBJ1-1, reads EAGVTQFPSHSVIEKGQTVTLRCDPISGHDNLYWYRRVMGKEIKFLLHFVKESKQDESGMPNNRFLAERTGGTYSTLKVQPAELEDSGVYFCASSQVMNTEAFFGQGTRLTVV.

The chain couples TRBV7-2 to TRBJ1-4; 8 bases align to TRBD1. The CDR3 has 14 amino acids. With 6 bases clipped from V and 4 bases from J, the junction kept 4 bases outside the gene matches. Germline V gives CDR1 SGHTA, CDR2 FQGNSA. CDR3 nucleotide sequence: TGTGCCAGCAGGCGACAGGGGCTTAATGAAAAACTGTTTTTT. It translates to CASRRQGLNEKLFF.

This chain connects TRBV5-4 to TRBJ1-1; possibly TRBD1 for D (5 bases). The germline V gene encodes CDR1 SGHNT and CDR2 YYREEE (reference sequence). V lost 4 bases and J lost 5, with 15 bases in between. The CDR3 sequence is 14 residues long. CDR3 nucleotides: TGTGCCAGCAGCCGTTGGACGGGGGGGACTGAAGCTTTCTTT. This gives the protein CASSRWTGGTEAFF.

This clonotype has a single count. The chain employs TRBV18 and TRBJ2-4; the D gene could be TRBD1 or TRBD2 (5 bases each). This CDR3 has 16 residues. With 6 bases removed from V and 5 bases from J, the gap between germline ends came to 20 bases. Germline values: CDR1 KGHSH, CDR2 LQKENI. CDR3: CASSLIIGERENIQYF. CDR3 DNA sequence: TGTGCCAGCTCCCTTATTATAGGGGAGAGGGAAAACATTCAGTACTTC.

The V and J genes are TRBV10-3 and TRBJ2-7, with TRBD2 as a possible D gene (7 bases). CDR3 length: 14 residues. Trimming pared 3 bases from V and 4 bases from J, leaving 13 bases between. CDR1 and CDR2 (germline): ENHRY, SYGVKD. In nucleotides, the CDR3 is TGTGCCATCAGTGATCCGGCGGGGGCTTACGAGCAGTACTTC. Translated, it gives CAISDPAGAYEQYF.

J is TRBJ2-1 and V is TRBV20-1; 9 bases agree with TRBD2. With V trimmed by 1 base and J by 4 bases, 8 bases remained unmatched. Germline CDR1 reads DFQATT; CDR2 reads SNEGSKA (reference sequence). This CDR3 spans 16 amino acids. The CDR3 reads CSARVGGRAGYNEQFF. The CDR3 DNA is TGCAGTGCTAGAGTCGGCGGGAGGGCCGGATACAATGAGCAGTTCTTC.

This chain connects TRBV6-6 to TRBJ2-3; D might be TRBD1 or TRBD2, each matching 5 bases. The germline V gene encodes CDR1 MNHNY and CDR2 SVGAGI (reference sequence). The CDR3 covers 11 residues. Trimming stripped 5 bases from V and 7 bases from J, with 7 bases between. The chain's CDR3 is CASSGGNTQYF. CDR3 bases: TGTGCCAGCAGTGGGGGAAATACGCAGTATTTT.

The J gene is TRBJ2-1, the V gene TRBV7-2; D is unclear. V gave up 2 bases and J gave up 8 bases, with 10 bases separating them. This CDR3 is built from 13 residues. Germline values: CDR1 SGHTA, CDR2 FQGNSA. CDR3 sequence reads: CASSLIFHDEQFF. CDR3 nucleotide sequence: TGTGCCAGCAGCTTAATCTTCCACGATGAGCAGTTCTTC.

The chain has TRBV30 and TRBJ2-6; 11 bases align to TRBD2. This CDR3 comprises 14 residues. Germline values: CDR1 GTSNPN, CDR2 SVGIG (reference sequence). The ends lost 7 bases at V and 3 bases at J; junction bases unmatched: 2. As DNA, the CDR3 is TGTGCCTTTAGCGGGGGGGATGGGGCCAACGTCCTGACTTTC. Its protein is CAFSGGDGANVLTF.